The 8 T cell receptor beta chains presented below share a single source sample, sequenced in a study of T cells in Graves' hyperthyroidism and ophthalmopathy. Template material for amplifying TCR beta CDR3 regions consisted of RNA transcripts. First-round RT-PCR targeting the TCR CDR3 was performed with the HTBI primer set. MiXCR, run by TCRdb on the multiplex PCR reads, gives a single entry per CDR3 protein. The table includes 410,000 or so distinct CDR3 sequences, about 15% detected once. The source material was blood. These receptors were obtained from a man between 18 and 29 years old with Graves' ophthalmopathy.

The rearrangement links TRBV5-1 to TRBJ2-1; D possibly corresponds to TRBD2 (7 bases). With 6 bases removed from V and 4 bases from J, the gap between germline ends came to 20 bases. The germline V gene encodes CDR1 SGHRS and CDR2 YFSETQ. This CDR3 has 16 amino acids. The CDR3 loop is CASTHGGGGAYNEQFF. CDR3 DNA sequence: TGCGCCAGCACCCACGGTGGGGGGGGGGCTTACAATGAGCAGTTCTTC. The full variable domain, with the rest looked up from reference TRBV5-1 and TRBJ2-1, is KAGVTQTPRYLIKTRGQQVTLSCSPISGHRSVSWYQQTPGQGLQFLFEYFSETQRNKGNFPGRFSGRQFSNSRSEMNVSTLELGDSALYLCASTHGGGGAYNEQFFGPGTRLTVL.

V usage is TRBV10-3 and J usage is TRBJ2-7; possibly TRBD2 for D (7 bases). With 2 bases removed from V and 2 bases from J, the gap between germline ends came to 19 bases. Germline V gene sequence: CDR1 ENHRY, CDR2 SYGVKD. The CDR3 has 17 residues. The CDR3 spells CAISEAEGGQGPYEQYF. CDR3 sequence (DNA): TGTGCCATCAGTGAGGCTGAGGGGGGGCAGGGGCCCTACGAGCAGTACTTC.

To note about this clonotype: A much bigger clone sits one base away, suggesting this may be a read error. The V call is TRBV12-3 or TRBV12-4, the J call TRBJ2-3, with 12 bases lining up with TRBD2. Germline trimming cut 5 bases from V and 6 bases from J; bases unmatched to any gene: 9. The CDR3 has 16 residues. As DNA, the CDR3 is TGTGCCAGCAGTCCCAGGACTAGCGGGGCGGACGATACGCAGTATTTT. The encoded protein is CASSPRTSGADDTQYF.

This clonotype has a single count. This chain links TRBV19 with TRBJ2-3; tentatively, D is TRBD1 or TRBD2 (5 bases each). V lost 4 bases to trimming and J lost 8 bases, with 13 bases between them. This CDR3 region has 13 residues. Germline V gene data show CDR1 as LNHDA and CDR2 as SQIVND (reference sequence). The CDR3 reads CASSTTAGSTQYF. The CDR3 DNA sequence: TGTGCCAGTAGTACGACAGCAGGGAGTACGCAGTATTTT.

This clonotype turned up a few times. The genes are TRBV4-1 and TRBJ2-1; D call uncertain. Trimming took off 3 bases at V and 4 bases at J, with 13 bases between the two ends. This CDR3 is built from 15 residues. Germline V gene lookup returns CDR1 MGHRA and CDR2 YSYEKL. CDR3 sequence reads: CASSHGPTPYNEQFF. In nucleotides, the CDR3 is TGCGCCAGCAGCCATGGACCGACTCCTTACAATGAGCAGTTCTTC.

The V call is TRBV27, the J call TRBJ1-6, with D tentatively TRBD1 (5 bases). CDR3 length equals 17 residues. Trimming shortened V by 5 bases and J by 3 bases, and 17 bases separated the two germline ends. CDR1 is MNHEY and CDR2 is SMNVEV in the germline V gene (reference sequence). CDR3 region: CASSLGTVHSYNSPLHF. In nucleotides, the CDR3 is TGTGCCAGCAGTCTAGGGACCGTACATAGCTATAATTCACCCCTCCACTTT.

Many counts were recorded for this clonotype. The V and J genes are TRBV13 and TRBJ2-3; D remains ambiguous. Germline lookup yields CDR1 PRHDT and CDR2 FYEKMQ (reference sequence). The CDR3 is 13 residues long. Trimming stripped 5 bases from V and 6 bases from J, with 12 bases between. The CDR3 region has the DNA TGTGCCAGCAGCCCCCGCAGACGCGATACGCAGTATTTT. Translated: CASSPRRRDTQYF.

This rearrangement joins TRBV4-1 to TRBJ2-7, with 7 positions matching TRBD1. V lost 6 bases to trimming and J lost 3 bases; unmatched junction nucleotides: 11. CDR1 and CDR2 from the germline V gene are MGHRA and YSYEKL. CDR3 length: 15 residues. The CDR3 coding sequence is TGCGCCAGCAGACCTACCTGGGACAGCGGCTACGAGCAGTACTTC. Encoded protein: CASRPTWDSGYEQYF.